This is a list of T cell receptor beta chains from one sample in a study of T cells in tumors after PD-1 blockade. Clones were sequenced by immunoSEQ multiplex PCR, and TCRdb holds only the in-frame ones, with some missing. The table lists roughly 25,000 clones, 80% to 85% of them singletons. The source material was PBMCs, sampled after anti-PD-1 treatment. Receptors were obtained from a human donor with basal cell carcinoma. The CDR3 runs from the conserved cysteine through the conserved F or W. A D gene is named only where the DNA matches it firmly. Not every row has a clone size; where given, it reads once, few, many or a size class.

CDR3,DNA,D,J,size,length,V
CASSLRGGTEAFF,TGTGCCAGCAGCTTGAGAGGGGGCACTGAAGCTTTCTTT,NA,TRBJ1-1,NA,13,TRBV5-4
CASSQGSLGVTEAFF,TGCGCCAGCAGCCAAGGTTCTTTGGGGGTCACTGAAGCTTTCTTT,NA,TRBJ1-1,NA,15,TRBV4-1
CASSPLAGGPREQFF,TGTGCCAGCAGTCCCCTGGCGGGGGGGCCCCGTGAGCAGTTCTTC,TRBD2,TRBJ2-1,once,15,TRBV6-6
CSVVGLAGGPRYEQYF,TGCAGCGTTGTAGGGCTAGCGGGGGGGCCCCGCTACGAGCAGTACTTC,TRBD2,TRBJ2-7,few,16,TRBV29-1
CASSEGQGNYGYTF,TGTGCCAGCAGTGAAGGACAGGGGAATTATGGCTACACCTTC,TRBD1,TRBJ1-2,NA,14,TRBV6-1
CASSLDRANYGYTF,TGCGCCAGCAGCTTGGACCGGGCTAACTATGGCTACACCTTC,NA,TRBJ1-2,NA,14,TRBV5-1
CASSQGRTGGFEQYF,TGTGCCAGCAGCCAGGGCCGGACAGGGGGCTTCGAGCAGTACTTC,TRBD1,TRBJ2-7,NA,15,TRBV13
CASSIGDRYYEQYF,TGTGCCAGTAGTATAGGGGACAGGTATTACGAGCAGTACTTC,TRBD1,TRBJ2-7,few,14,TRBV19
CASSLGQGAGSPLHF,TGTGCCAGCAGCTTGGGGCAGGGGGCAGGTTCACCCCTCCACTTT,TRBD1,TRBJ1-6,few,15,TRBV5-6
CASSQASKGNYGYTF,TGTGCCAGCAGCCAAGCATCGAAGGGGAACTATGGCTACACCTTC,NA,TRBJ1-2,NA,15,TRBV3-1/TRBV3-2
CASSSLGTGLVGYTF,TGTGCCAGCAGTTCCTTGGGGACAGGTTTAGTGGGCTACACCTTC,TRBD1,TRBJ1-2,NA,15,TRBV27
CASSVQGGDSNQPQHF,TGTGCCAGCAGCGTACAGGGAGGGGATAGCAATCAGCCCCAGCATTTT,NA,TRBJ1-5,NA,16,TRBV5-5
CASSLSGNTEAFF,TGTGCCAGCAGTTTATCAGGGAACACTGAAGCTTTCTTT,NA,TRBJ1-1,few,13,TRBV12-3/TRBV12-4
CASRPKGTDTQYF,TGTGCCAGCAGACCGAAGGGCACAGATACGCAGTATTTT,NA,TRBJ2-3,NA,13,TRBV5-4
CASSPGGSNSPLHF,TGTGCCAGCAGTCCAGGGGGATCGAATTCACCCCTCCACTTT,TRBD1,TRBJ1-6,once,14,TRBV25-1
CASSSSGAGGGYEQFF,TGTGCCAGCAGCTCTTCCGGGGCAGGGGGCGGCTATGAGCAGTTCTTC,TRBD1,TRBJ2-1,NA,16,TRBV7-3
CASSQAESPTDTQYF,TGTGCCAGCAGCCAAGCAGAATCCCCCACAGATACGCAGTATTTT,NA,TRBJ2-3,NA,15,TRBV4-2
CASSLTSGGPDTQYF,TGTGCCAGCAGCCTCACTAGCGGGGGTCCAGATACGCAGTATTTT,TRBD2,TRBJ2-3,NA,15,TRBV6-5
CASKGGFLGAEAFF,TGTGCCAGCAAAGGGGGCTTTCTCGGAGCTGAAGCTTTCTTT,TRBD1,TRBJ1-1,once,14,TRBV2
CASSLDRWGTDTQYF,TGTGCCAGCAGCTTAGACAGGTGGGGCACAGATACGCAGTATTTT,NA,TRBJ2-3,NA,15,TRBV5-4
CASSELWEEDQPQHF,TGCGCCAGCAGTGAGTTATGGGAAGAAGATCAGCCCCAGCATTTT,NA,TRBJ1-5,few,15,TRBV10-1
CASSLGAYGYTF,TGTGCCAGCAGTCTGGGGGCCTATGGCTACACCTTC,NA,TRBJ1-2,few,12,TRBV6-5
CASSARDRDTDTQYF,TGTGCCAGCAGCGCCCGGGACAGGGACACAGATACGCAGTATTTT,TRBD1,TRBJ2-3,NA,15,TRBV7-8
CASSRTGLEGNEQFF,TGTGCCAGCAGCCGAACAGGGTTGGAGGGCAATGAGCAGTTCTTC,NA,TRBJ2-1,NA,15,TRBV5-8
CASVERTGTYEQYF,TGTGCCAGCGTAGAACGGACGGGTACCTACGAGCAGTACTTC,NA,TRBJ2-7,NA,14,TRBV2
CASSQDLLRANYGYTF,TGTGCCAGCAGCCAAGATCTTCTGAGGGCTAACTATGGCTACACCTTC,NA,TRBJ1-2,NA,16,TRBV3-1/TRBV3-2
CASSSDDIPYEQYF,TGCGCCAGCAGCTCCGACGACATTCCCTACGAGCAGTACTTC,NA,TRBJ2-7,few,14,TRBV5-1
CSASSVPGGYTF,TGCAGTGCTAGTAGCGTGCCAGGTGGCTACACCTTC,NA,TRBJ1-2,NA,12,TRBV20-1
CASSLVRSAGQIDTQYF,TGTGCCAGCAGCTTAGTAAGGTCAGCGGGGCAAATAGATACGCAGTATTTT,TRBD2,TRBJ2-3,NA,17,TRBV7-2
CSVSPGTRKTDTQYF,TGCAGCGTCAGCCCCGGGACGAGAAAAACAGATACGCAGTATTTT,NA,TRBJ2-3,NA,15,TRBV29-1
CASSAPDKGIYGYTF,TGCGCCAGCAGCGCCCCGGACAAGGGTATTTATGGCTACACCTTC,NA,TRBJ1-2,once,15,TRBV5-1
CASSLGPEANYGYTF,TGTGCCAGCAGCTTAGGTCCAGAAGCTAACTATGGCTACACCTTC,NA,TRBJ1-2,NA,15,TRBV11-3
CASRRGLTDTQYF,TGCGCCAGCAGGCGGGGGCTCACAGATACGCAGTATTTT,NA,TRBJ2-3,NA,13,TRBV5-1
CASAQGNLRSPLHF,TGTGCCAGCGCGCAGGGAAATTTGAGATCACCCCTCCACTTT,NA,TRBJ1-6,NA,14,TRBV6-5
CSVYLSRAHEQYF,TGCAGCGTGTATCTTTCCAGGGCACACGAGCAGTACTTC,NA,TRBJ2-7,few,13,TRBV29-1
CSVRRSNEKLFF,TGCAGCGTTCGACGTTCCAATGAAAAACTGTTTTTT,NA,TRBJ1-4,NA,12,TRBV29-1
CASSDILPSDNEQFF,TGCGCCAGCAGTGATATACTACCCTCCGACAATGAGCAGTTCTTC,NA,TRBJ2-1,NA,15,TRBV10-2
CASARRGNNNEQFF,TGTGCCAGCGCACGGCGGGGGAACAACAATGAGCAGTTCTTC,TRBD2,TRBJ2-1,few,14,TRBV6-5
CASTGDNYGYTF,TGTGCCAGCACAGGGGATAACTATGGCTACACCTTC,TRBD1,TRBJ1-2,NA,12,TRBV18
CASTRAGDLTEAFF,TGTGCCAGCACCCGAGCGGGCGATCTCACTGAAGCTTTCTTT,NA,TRBJ1-1,NA,14,TRBV3-1/TRBV3-2
CASSLGAGDYGYTF,TGTGCCAGCAGCTTAGGGGCAGGGGACTATGGCTACACCTTC,NA,TRBJ1-2,NA,14,TRBV7-2
CASSRDTSGNTIYF,TGTGCCAGCAGTCGGGACACCTCTGGAAACACCATATATTTT,NA,TRBJ1-3,NA,14,TRBV6-5
CASSLGTSGGGRFQYF,TGTGCCAGCAGCTTGGGGACTAGCGGGGGGGGCCGGTTTCAGTATTTT,TRBD2,TRBJ2-3,NA,16,TRBV5-4
CASSQDEGKANYGYTF,TGCGCCAGCAGCCAAGATGAAGGGAAAGCTAACTATGGCTACACCTTC,NA,TRBJ1-2,NA,16,TRBV4-1
CSAGGYEQYF,TGCAGTGCGGGCGGTTACGAGCAGTACTTC,NA,TRBJ2-7,NA,10,TRBV20-1
CASSAGQNSNQPQHF,TGTGCCAGCAGCGCCGGACAAAATAGCAATCAGCCCCAGCATTTT,NA,TRBJ1-5,NA,15,TRBV9
CASSEMGQGRNTF,TGTGCCAGCAGTGAAATGGGACAGGGGAGGAACACCTTC,TRBD1,TRBJ1-2,NA,13,TRBV6-1
CASSRRGGGTDTQYF,TGTGCCAGCAGCCGTCGGGGCGGGGGGACAGATACGCAGTATTTT,TRBD2,TRBJ2-3,NA,15,TRBV3-1/TRBV3-2
CASSVSSLTLNSPLHF,TGTGCCAGCAGTGTGTCTTCCCTGACCCTTAATTCACCCCTCCACTTT,NA,TRBJ1-6,NA,16,TRBV6-1
CSVGTASSYNEQFF,TGCAGCGTTGGGACGGCGAGCTCCTACAATGAGCAGTTCTTC,NA,TRBJ2-1,NA,14,TRBV29-1
CASSGRDRGPLNEKLFF,TGCGCCAGCAGTGGTAGGGACAGGGGACCGCTTAATGAAAAACTGTTTTTT,TRBD1,TRBJ1-4,NA,17,TRBV23-1
CASSLRGMISGANVLTF,TGCGCCAGCAGCTTGAGGGGGATGATCTCTGGGGCCAACGTCCTGACTTTC,NA,TRBJ2-6,NA,17,TRBV5-1
CASSRDRSGELFF,TGTGCCAGTAGTCGGGACAGGTCCGGGGAGCTGTTTTTT,TRBD1,TRBJ2-2,NA,13,TRBV19
CASSKRDRGGEKLFF,TGTGCCAGCAGCAAGCGGGACAGGGGAGGTGAAAAACTGTTTTTT,TRBD1,TRBJ1-4,NA,15,TRBV11-3
CASSGQGTGSPLHF,TGTGCCAGCTCGGGACAGGGTACCGGTTCACCCCTCCACTTT,TRBD1,TRBJ1-6,NA,14,TRBV18
CASTPGQGLLSGSPLHF,TGTGCCAGCACCCCGGGACAGGGACTTCTGAGTGGTTCACCCCTCCACTTT,TRBD1,TRBJ1-6,few,17,TRBV6-2/TRBV6-3
CASSPPETRGETQYF,TGTGCCAGCTCACCACCAGAGACTAGGGGTGAGACCCAGTACTTC,NA,TRBJ2-5,few,15,TRBV18
CASSPPPGSRETQYF,TGTGCCAGCTCACCACCGCCGGGATCCCGAGAGACCCAGTACTTC,NA,TRBJ2-5,NA,15,TRBV18
CAWSGGEGLTQHF,TGTGCCTGGAGTGGAGGTGAGGGGCTGACCCAGCATTTT,NA,TRBJ1-5,NA,13,TRBV30